Included here is one T cell receptor beta chain sequence, with context. Antigen: not known. This sample is part of a study of T cell responses to AZD1222 COVID-19 vaccine. Regarding the study as a whole: Possibly, clonal diversity was underestimated; donors were largely white British and included more females. Spike-wide vaccine-associated CD4 TCRs dominated at 160-218 and 743-854. Among AZD1222 vaccinees, only six or seven were seropositive at baseline.

The protocol was immunoSEQ multiplex PCR, while the TCRdb copy is restricted to in-frame clones and leaves out a portion. The profile shows 150,000 to 190,000 clones, approximately 90% of them singletons. Combined were second doses at about 4 or about 12 weeks. CDR1 and CDR2 from the germline V gene are SGHNT and YYREEE (reference sequence). Trimming cost V 2 bases and J 5 bases; bases outside gene matches: 6. The CDR3 extends over 15 amino acids. This clonotype originated in an adult who received the AZD1222 COVID-19 vaccine. The rearrangement links TRBV5-4 to TRBJ1-1; 10 bases are shared with TRBD1. The specimen was peripheral blood, collected 28 days after the second AZD1222 dose. The DNA for the CDR3 is TGTGCCAGCAGCTTAGCGGGGACAGGGGCGACTGAAGCTTTCTTT. Translating gives CASSLAGTGATEAFF. The entire variable domain, with the rest obtained from reference TRBV5-4 and TRBJ1-1, is as follows: ETGVTQSPTHLIKTRGQQVTLRCSSQSGHNTVSWYQQALGQGPQFIFQYYREEENGRGNFPPRFSGLQFPNYSSELNVNALELDDSALYLCASSLAGTGATEAFFGQGTRLTVV.